This T cell receptor beta chain was recorded in a study of cytomegalovirus exposure and HLA in healthy donors. General study findings and limits: Most CMV-associated TCR beta chains were later found to appear HLA-restricted. In a later analysis, TCR beta V- and J-gene trimming showed a link to a missense DCLRE1C variant.

CDR3 length: 13 amino acids. Per germline, CDR1 SGHTA and CDR2 FQGTGA. The ends were cut back, 8 bases at V and 1 base at J, with 10 bases in the middle. Comments on this clone: What it binds is not known.

The PCR contained 60 Vbeta and 13 Jbeta primers. Assay used: immunoSEQ multiplex PCR; TCRdb lists only in-frame clones, some missing. Here the sample spans approximately 150,000 clones, roughly 80% being singletons. Sequencing was carried out using PBMCs. The V and J genes are TRBV7-3 and TRBJ2-3; D is possibly TRBD2 (5 bases). The source is a woman aged 35 to 49 in good health and CMV-seropositive. CDR3 DNA: TGTGCCAGCTCCTCCGGGGGCACAGATACGCAGTATTTT. Protein product: CASSSGGTDTQYF.